Listed below are T cell receptor beta chains from one sample, sequenced in a study of a mutant IDH1 vaccine in newly diagnosed glioma. Their cognate antigens are unknown. Clones were read by immunoSEQ multiplex PCR, and TCRdb kept only the in-frame ones, dropping some. The profile shows about 38,000 clones, roughly 79% of them singletons. Sequenced material: PBMCs, taken from a glioma patient whose treatment included an IDH1 peptide vaccine. The receptor set was obtained from a man between 50 and 59 years old with glioma. Each CDR3 is given with its conserved first and last residue. Each record gives: V gene, D gene, J gene, clone size, CDR3 DNA, CDR3 protein. D genes are given only for firm matches. Some rows mark clone size as missing; the rest say once, few, many or name a class of expanded clone.

>TRBV7-2|TRBD2|TRBJ2-7|few
TGTGCCAGCAGCTTAGGACTAGCGGGAGGGTACGAGCAGTACTTC
CASSLGLAGGYEQYF
>TRBV29-1|NA|TRBJ2-5|NA
TGCAGCGTTGTGAGGCAGCTCGTTGGGGAGACCCAGTACTTC
CSVVRQLVGETQYF
>TRBV5-1|TRBD1|TRBJ2-4|NA
TGCGCCAGCAGCCCGGGACAGGGTAACATTCAGTACTTC
CASSPGQGNIQYF
>TRBV7-2|NA|TRBJ1-4|once
TGTGCCAGCAGCTTAGGAGGTCTCAGTGGGGAAAAACTGTTTTTT
CASSLGGLSGEKLFF
>TRBV11-1|NA|TRBJ2-2|NA
TGTGCCAGCAGCCTCGACAGAACCGGGGAGCTGTTTTTT
CASSLDRTGELFF
>TRBV6-1|NA|TRBJ2-5|NA
TGTGCCAGCGGGCCCCGGGCGCCCGAGGAGACCCAGTACTTC
CASGPRAPEETQYF
>TRBV7-9|TRBD2|TRBJ2-5|NA
TGTGCCAGCAGCTTAGCGAAGGGACTAGCGGGAAGCCAAGAGACCCAGTACTTC
CASSLAKGLAGSQETQYF
>TRBV7-9|NA|TRBJ2-3|NA
TGTGCCAGCAGCTCCCAGGGGAGAGATACGCAGTATTTT
CASSSQGRDTQYF
>TRBV19|NA|TRBJ1-1|NA
TGTGCCAGTAGTATCTCTAGGGGTATGAACACTGAAGCTTTCTTT
CASSISRGMNTEAFF
>TRBV5-1|TRBD1|TRBJ2-2|NA
TGCGCCAGCAGCAGAGGACAGGGGGTGAACACCGGGGAGCTGTTTTTT
CASSRGQGVNTGELFF
>TRBV2|TRBD1|TRBJ1-1|NA
TGTGCCAGCCTCCGGGACAGAAGGAACACTGAAGCTTTCTTT
CASLRDRRNTEAFF
>TRBV7-8|NA|TRBJ2-7|NA
TGTGCCAGCAGCTTAGCGCTCTACGAGCAGTACTTC
CASSLALYEQYF
>TRBV11-2|NA|TRBJ2-3|once
TGTGCCAGCAGCTTAAAGCCCGCGCTAGATACGCAGTATTTT
CASSLKPALDTQYF
>TRBV4-1|TRBD2|TRBJ2-5|NA
TGCGCCAGCAGCCGTCGACTAGCGGGGGACCAAGAGACCCAGTACTTC
CASSRRLAGDQETQYF
>TRBV7-2|NA|TRBJ1-1|NA
TGTGCCAGCAGCTCCCCCCCCGGGGGCCGGGTGAACACTGAAGCTTTCTTT
CASSSPPGGRVNTEAFF
>TRBV19|NA|TRBJ1-2|few
TGTGCCAGTACGGGGCTGGTAGGCTACACCTTC
CASTGLVGYTF
>TRBV6-1|TRBD1|TRBJ2-1|NA
TGTGCCAGCAATACACAGGGGGTAGATGAGCAGTTCTTC
CASNTQGVDEQFF
>TRBV5-1|NA|TRBJ2-7|NA
TGCGCCAGCAGCTTGGAACAGGGAATAGGCGAGCAGTACTTC
CASSLEQGIGEQYF
>TRBV29-1|NA|TRBJ2-7|once
TGCAGCGTTGGTTCAGGGACCTACGAGCAGTACTTC
CSVGSGTYEQYF
>TRBV6-5|NA|TRBJ1-3|NA
TGTGCCAGCACGGGCTCTGGAAACACCATATATTTT
CASTGSGNTIYF
>TRBV5-1|NA|TRBJ1-1|NA
TGCGCCAGCAGCAGGGGAGGCTCCGCTGAAGCTTTCTTT
CASSRGGSAEAFF
>TRBV6-5|NA|TRBJ2-2|NA
TGTGCCAGCAGCAAATCACGCGGGGAGCTGTTTTTT
CASSKSRGELFF
>TRBV5-1|NA|TRBJ1-5|NA
TGCGCCAGCAGCTTGGGCCCGTCGGACGGGGGTCAGCCCCAGCATTTT
CASSLGPSDGGQPQHF
>TRBV19|TRBD1|TRBJ1-1|NA
TGTGCCAGTAGTATCCCCGGGACAGGGAGAACTGAAGCTTTCTTT
CASSIPGTGRTEAFF
>TRBV5-1|TRBD2|TRBJ2-5|NA
TGCGCCAGCAGCTTGGGCGGGAGGAACCAAGAGACCCAGTACTTC
CASSLGGRNQETQYF
>TRBV5-8|NA|TRBJ2-7|once
TGTGCCAGCAGCTACTCCGGGACGGCGCCCTACGAGCAGTACTTC
CASSYSGTAPYEQYF
>TRBV2|NA|TRBJ1-1|few
TGTGCCAGCAGTGAAGTAAGGGCTGAAGCTTTCTTT
CASSEVRAEAFF
>TRBV7-9|NA|TRBJ2-2|NA
TGTGCCAGCAGCTCCACAGGGAGGAACACCGGGGAGCTGTTTTTT
CASSSTGRNTGELFF
>TRBV30|NA|TRBJ1-5|few
TGTGCCTGGAGTAAGGTCCTTAGCAATCAGCCCCAGCATTTT
CAWSKVLSNQPQHF
>TRBV6-6|NA|TRBJ1-2|few
TGTGCCAGCAGTTCGACCCATGGGGACTATGGCTACACCTTC
CASSSTHGDYGYTF
>TRBV6-1|NA|TRBJ2-7|once
TGTGCCAGCAGTGAAAGGGGCTACGAGCAGTACTTC
CASSERGYEQYF
>TRBV7-9|NA|TRBJ2-2|few
TGTGCCAGCAGCCCCAGGGGAAGGAACACCGGGGAGCTGTTTTTT
CASSPRGRNTGELFF
>TRBV29-1|NA|TRBJ1-1|NA
TGCAGCGTTGAAAGTTGGGTGGACACTGAAGCTTTCTTT
CSVESWVDTEAFF
>TRBV5-8|NA|TRBJ1-2|NA
TGTGCCAGCAGCCCTCGTCAGGGCGCGTTATCGCTCTATGGCTACACCTTC
CASSPRQGALSLYGYTF